These T cell receptor beta chains were read from a single sample in a study of T cells in Graves' hyperthyroidism and ophthalmopathy. TCRdb ran MiXCR on the multiplex PCR reads and lists one entry per CDR3 protein. The profile covers about 350,000 distinct CDR3 sequences, with roughly 15% appearing a single time and roughly a fifth taken by the ten largest. Input material: blood. The source is a woman aged 60-75 years with Graves' ophthalmopathy. Each CDR3 is given with its conserved first and last residue. The D gene is left open where the match is weak. Only some rows state a clone size, as once, few, many or a class for expanded clones.

TRBD1,TRBJ1-1,TRBV12-3/TRBV12-4,many,TGTGCCAGCAGCATGACAGGGATTAGGACTGAAGCTTTCTTT,CASSMTGIRTEAFF
-,TRBJ2-2,TRBV7-3,few,TGTGCCAGCAGCCCTTCCAGGGTGACCGGGGAGCTGTTTTTT,CASSPSRVTGELFF
-,TRBJ2-1,TRBV6-5,-,TGTGCCAGCAGTTACTCCGTCGGGGCGAGGGAGCAGTTCTTC,CASSYSVGAREQFF
-,TRBJ1-5,TRBV27,many,TGTGCCAGTTCGCAGGGGTACAATCAGCCCCAGCATTTT,CASSQGYNQPQHF
-,TRBJ2-5,TRBV28,-,TGTGCCAGCAGTAAGGCAGGGATGGAAGAGACCCAGTACTTC,CASSKAGMEETQYF
-,TRBJ2-3,TRBV5-1,many,TGCGCCAGCAGCTTGGAAGGACGCCCAGGGGTCGATACGCAGTATTTT,CASSLEGRPGVDTQYF
-,TRBJ2-1,TRBV20-1,many,TGCAGTGCCTACGACGTCGCGGGACCGTACAATGAGCAGTTCTTC,CSAYDVAGPYNEQFF
-,TRBJ2-3,TRBV2,few,TGTGCCAGCCAACAGGAGGTCACAGATACGCAGTATTTT,CASQQEVTDTQYF
TRBD2,TRBJ2-1,TRBV3-1,many,TGTGCCAGCAGCCTCTGGGAGGGAGATCGGGGGGGTGAGCAGTTCTTC,CASSLWEGDRGGEQFF
TRBD2,TRBJ2-7,TRBV7-6,many,TGTGCCAGCAGCATAGGGACTAGCGGCTACGAGCAGTACTTC,CASSIGTSGYEQYF
TRBD2,TRBJ2-3,TRBV15,-,TGTGCCACCAGCAGAGAACTAGCGGGATGGGGAGATACGCAGTATTTT,CATSRELAGWGDTQYF
TRBD1,TRBJ1-2,TRBV6-5,-,TGTGCCAGCAGTTGGAGCAGGGGGCTTGGCTATGGCTACACCTTC,CASSWSRGLGYGYTF
TRBD1,TRBJ1-5,TRBV12-3/TRBV12-4,many,TGTGCCAGCACTGCCGGGACAGGGGGCGGCAATCAGCCCCAGCATTTT,CASTAGTGGGNQPQHF
TRBD2,TRBJ2-5,TRBV11-2,-,TGTGCCAGCAGAAAGAGGCGACTAGCGGGAGGGTCCCCCGGAGAGACCCAGTACTTC,CASRKRRLAGGSPGETQYF
-,TRBJ1-1,TRBV9,-,TGTGCCAGCAGCGTAGAGGGCGGTGAAGCTTTCTTT,CASSVEGGEAFF
TRBD2,TRBJ2-1,TRBV24-1,-,TGTGCCACCAGTGACCCTCCGGGACTAGGGGGCTCCTACAATGAGCAGTTCTTC,CATSDPPGLGGSYNEQFF
-,TRBJ2-3,TRBV3-1,many,TGTGCCAGCAGCCCGGGCGGTGGAAGCACAGATACGCAGTATTTT,CASSPGGGSTDTQYF
TRBD2,TRBJ2-7,TRBV24-1,many,TGTGCCACCAGTGACCCCGGGACTAGCGGCTACGAGCAGTACTTC,CATSDPGTSGYEQYF
TRBD2,TRBJ2-3,TRBV11-1,few,TGTGCCAGCTCCATGGGAGGGGAGGAGACAGATACGCAGTATTTT,CASSMGGEETDTQYF
TRBD2,TRBJ2-1,TRBV7-6,many,TGTGCCAGCAGCTTAGAAGCGGGAGTGGGTCTCTACAATGAGCAGTTCTTC,CASSLEAGVGLYNEQFF
-,TRBJ2-5,TRBV20-1,many,TGCAGTGCTAGTGTTGGAGGGGGCGGTGGGAAGACCCAGTACTTC,CSASVGGGGGKTQYF
-,TRBJ2-7,TRBV29-1,-,TGCAGCGTTGCCCATAGAGGGGATACCGAGCAGTACTTC,CSVAHRGDTEQYF
-,TRBJ2-7,TRBV11-2,many,TGTGCCAGCAGCCCCGGACCGGGGGACTGGTTTTCCTACGAGCAGTACTTC,CASSPGPGDWFSYEQYF
TRBD2,TRBJ2-1,TRBV29-1,few,TGCAGCGGCGGGGGGACCTCCTACAATGAGCAGTTCTTC,CSGGGTSYNEQFF
-,TRBJ2-1,TRBV7-9,-,TGTGCCAGCAGCGCACGAAGGCAGGAGGTCCCGTTCTTC,CASSARRQEVPFF
TRBD2,TRBJ2-1,TRBV10-2,many,TGCGCCAGCAGTCCTCGAGCGGGAGGGCCCTCGGGTTACAATGAGCAGTTCTTC,CASSPRAGGPSGYNEQFF
TRBD1,TRBJ2-7,TRBV5-1,many,TGCGCCAGCAGCTACGGGACAGGGGGGAGTGAGCAGTACTTC,CASSYGTGGSEQYF
TRBD2,TRBJ2-1,TRBV15,many,TGTGCCACCAGCCGAAGGAGCGGGAGCTACAATGAGCAGTTCTTC,CATSRRSGSYNEQFF
TRBD2,TRBJ2-2,TRBV30,few,TGTGCCTGGAGGCGGGGGGGGCGACCCGGGGAGCTGTTTTTT,CAWRRGGRPGELFF
-,TRBJ2-2,TRBV5-1,many,TGCGCCAGCAGCTTGGCGACGCCGAACACCGGGGAGCTGTTTTTT,CASSLATPNTGELFF
-,TRBJ2-4,TRBV4-1,many,TGCGCCAGCAGCCAAGGGACTTCACGTGGCAAAAACATTCAGTACTTC,CASSQGTSRGKNIQYF
TRBD2,TRBJ2-1,TRBV20-1,many,TGCAGTGCCAGGACTAGCCTGGGGTACAATGAGCAGTTCTTC,CSARTSLGYNEQFF
-,TRBJ1-1,TRBV29-1,few,TGCAGCGGTTCCGGGGTTGGAAAACCCCGACCTAACACTGAAGCTTTCTTT,CSGSGVGKPRPNTEAFF
-,TRBJ2-5,TRBV7-2,many,TGTGCCAGCAGCTATGGGGCTTACCAAGAGACCCAGTACTTC,CASSYGAYQETQYF
-,TRBJ2-1,TRBV11-2,many,TGTGCCAGCAGCGTCTTAGCGGCTAGCTCCTACAATGAGCAGTTCTTC,CASSVLAASSYNEQFF
TRBD2,TRBJ2-7,TRBV6-5,many,TGTGCCAGCAGTTACGCCGGGACTAGCGGGAGAGTCGACGAGCAGTACTTC,CASSYAGTSGRVDEQYF
-,TRBJ2-2,TRBV11-1,many,TGTGCCAGCAGCTTAAAAGCCCCCGGGACGGCCGGGGAGCTGTTTTTT,CASSLKAPGTAGELFF
-,TRBJ1-2,TRBV5-1,-,TGCGCCAGCCGGACAGAGAACTGTGGCTACACCTTC,CASRTENCGYTF
TRBD2,TRBJ2-1,TRBV7-6,few,TGTGCCAGCAGCTCTTCTAGCGGGGTTTACAATGAGCAGTTCTTC,CASSSSSGVYNEQFF
-,TRBJ2-4,TRBV15,-,TGTGCCACCAGCAGAGACCTACAGGGGGGGGCCAAAAACATTCAGTACTTC,CATSRDLQGGAKNIQYF
-,TRBJ2-7,TRBV19,-,TGTGCCAGTAGTCCCCCCGGCCAGCCCTACGAGCAGCACTTC,CASSPPGQPYEQHF
-,TRBJ2-3,TRBV6-2/TRBV6-3,many,TGTGCCAGCAGTCCGCGGACTGGGGATTATATGGATACGCAGTATTTT,CASSPRTGDYMDTQYF
-,TRBJ2-1,TRBV5-6,-,TGTGCCAGCAGCTTGGGAGGAGGCCCAGGGTTCTTC,CASSLGGGPGFF
-,TRBJ1-2,TRBV6-5,-,TGTGCCAGCAGTTACTCGCCGGAGAGGGGTGGCTACACCTTC,CASSYSPERGGYTF
TRBD1,TRBJ1-1,TRBV5-1,-,TGCGCCAGCAGTCGGACAGGGGCGAACACTGAAGCTTTCTTT,CASSRTGANTEAFF
TRBD1,TRBJ2-3,TRBV29-1,few,TGCAGCTTGCGCGCTCCGGGACAGGGATTGACAGATACGCAGTATTTT,CSLRAPGQGLTDTQYF
-,TRBJ2-3,TRBV25-1,-,TGTGCCAGCAGTGACCTCGTCACAGATACGCAGTATTTT,CASSDLVTDTQYF
TRBD2,TRBJ2-1,TRBV6-1,few,TGTGCCAGCAGCCAAGGACTAGCGGGAGTCTCCTACAATGAGCAGTTCTTC,CASSQGLAGVSYNEQFF
-,TRBJ1-5,TRBV7-8,many,TGTGCCAGCAGCTTTTTGAGCCAGGGAAGCAATCAGCCCCAGCATTTT,CASSFLSQGSNQPQHF
-,TRBJ1-1,TRBV3-1,many,TGTGCCAGCAGCCAGGGACGGGTGAACACTGAAGCTTTCTTT,CASSQGRVNTEAFF